This is a list of T cell receptor beta chains from one sample in a study of cytomegalovirus exposure and HLA in healthy donors. Produced via immunoSEQ multiplex PCR; TCRdb's table is partial and in-frame only. Here the sample spans 60,000 to 85,000 clones, 70% to 80% being singletons. What was sequenced was PBMCs. The receptors originated from a man between 40 and 49 years old in good health and CMV-seronegative. Each CDR3 is given with its conserved first and last residue. A D gene is named only where the DNA matches it firmly. Part of the rows lack a size; the others show once, few, many or a class for expanded clones.

D gene | J gene | V gene | clone size | CDR3 DNA | CDR3 protein
NA | TRBJ1-2 | TRBV5-5 | NA | TGTGCCAGCAGCTTTCCTGGGGGCAGATCTAACTATGGCTACACCTTC | CASSFPGGRSNYGYTF
NA | TRBJ1-2 | TRBV27 | NA | TGTGCCAGCAGTTTATCGAGAGGCTACACCTTC | CASSLSRGYTF
NA | TRBJ1-2 | TRBV19 | few | TGTGCCAGTAGTCTACAGGGTCGGGAAGACTATGGCTACACCTTC | CASSLQGREDYGYTF
TRBD2 | TRBJ2-1 | TRBV7-2 | NA | TGTGCCAGCAGTACAGGCCCCGGAGCGGGGGACTACAATGAGCAGTTCTTC | CASSTGPGAGDYNEQFF
NA | TRBJ2-3 | TRBV5-5 | NA | TGTGCCAGCAGCCCGACAGCGAGCACAGATACGCAGTATTTT | CASSPTASTDTQYF
NA | TRBJ1-2 | TRBV6-6 | NA | TGTGCCAGCAGTGTCCCAGACAGGAACTATGGCTACACCTTC | CASSVPDRNYGYTF
NA | TRBJ2-7 | TRBV7-2 | NA | TGTGCCAGCAGCTCAACGGACTATTCTAGGGGCGAGCAGTACTTC | CASSSTDYSRGEQYF
TRBD1 | TRBJ1-5 | TRBV6-5 | few | TGTGCCAGCCAGACAGGGCGGGACTGGCCCCAGCATTTT | CASQTGRDWPQHF
TRBD1 | TRBJ2-1 | TRBV5-1 | NA | TGCGCCAGCAGCTTGGTAGCGGGACAGGGGGTCCTAAGCTCCTACAATGAGCAGTTCTTC | CASSLVAGQGVLSSYNEQFF
TRBD1 | TRBJ2-5 | TRBV18 | NA | TGTGCCAGCTCACCACGGGGTGTAGGGGGCACGGATGGCCCCCAAGAGACCCAGTACTTC | CASSPRGVGGTDGPQETQYF
NA | TRBJ1-2 | TRBV29-1 | NA | TGCAGCGTTGAAGACCTAGACAGACCTATTTTCTATGGCTACACCTTC | CSVEDLDRPIFYGYTF
NA | TRBJ1-5 | TRBV6-5 | NA | TGTGCCAGCAGTTACTCATCGGCCAGGGATCAGCCCCAGCATTTT | CASSYSSARDQPQHF
NA | TRBJ1-4 | TRBV7-9 | few | TGTGCCAGCAGCTCCACAAAAGACCCGGAGGCTGAAAAACTGTTTTTT | CASSSTKDPEAEKLFF
TRBD1 | TRBJ1-2 | TRBV5-5 | NA | TGTGCCAGCAGCTTGGCAGGGGGCGCGGACTATGGCTACACCTTC | CASSLAGGADYGYTF
NA | TRBJ1-2 | TRBV5-4 | NA | TGTGCCAGCAGCTTAAGCTCGGGGGGGGAACAATACTATGGCTACACCTTC | CASSLSSGGEQYYGYTF
TRBD1 | TRBJ2-7 | TRBV7-9 | NA | TGTGCCAGCAGCTGGGGTCGGGGACAGAGCTACGAGCAGTACTTC | CASSWGRGQSYEQYF
TRBD1 | TRBJ2-3 | TRBV10-1 | few | TGCGCCAGCAGAGGGGGGACAGGGAAGACAGATACGCAGTATTTT | CASRGGTGKTDTQYF
NA | TRBJ1-2 | TRBV5-1 | NA | TGCGCCAGCAGCCTCAGGGTTAACTATGGCTACACCTTC | CASSLRVNYGYTF
NA | TRBJ1-6 | TRBV7-2 | NA | TGTGCCAGCAGCCCCGCCAGGTTGGTTTCACCCCTCCACTTT | CASSPARLVSPLHF
NA | TRBJ2-7 | TRBV4-2 | NA | TGTGCCAGCAGCCAAGACGGCCAGGCCCACCTCTACGAGCAGTACTTC | CASSQDGQAHLYEQYF
NA | TRBJ2-7 | TRBV7-7 | NA | TGTGCTAGCAGCTTAATACAGGCCCCAGCCTACGAGCAGTACTTC | CASSLIQAPAYEQYF
NA | TRBJ1-1 | TRBV28 | once | TGTGCCAGCACCTCGCCAGGGAGGGACACTGAAGCTTTCTTT | CASTSPGRDTEAFF
TRBD1 | TRBJ2-2 | TRBV11-3 | once | TGTGCCAGCCGGACAGGGCCGGGCACCGGGGAGCTGTTTTTT | CASRTGPGTGELFF
NA | TRBJ1-5 | TRBV5-6 | once | TGTGCCAGCAGTCGGGCCCAGGGTAGCAATCAGCCCCAGCATTTT | CASSRAQGSNQPQHF
TRBD1 | TRBJ2-1 | TRBV10-3 | NA | TGTGCCATCAGGGCGGGACAGGGGGCTGATGAGCAGTTCTTC | CAIRAGQGADEQFF
NA | TRBJ2-7 | TRBV18 | NA | TGTGCCAGCTCACCCGCCGGAGGCTCATACGAGCAGTACTTC | CASSPAGGSYEQYF
TRBD1 | TRBJ1-6 | TRBV19 | NA | TGTGCCAGCTTCCCGGGACAGGGTGTGGGTAATTCACCCCTCCACTTT | CASFPGQGVGNSPLHF
NA | TRBJ2-5 | TRBV7-3 | NA | TGTGCCAGCAGCTTCTACGACTCGAAGGGGGAGACCCAGTACTTC | CASSFYDSKGETQYF
TRBD2 | TRBJ2-1 | TRBV5-1 | NA | TGCGCCAGCAGCTTTCCTTCAGCGGGAAGGAATGAGCAGTTCTTC | CASSFPSAGRNEQFF
NA | TRBJ1-2 | TRBV27 | NA | TGTGCCAGCAGATCCGGACAGATCTCCTATGGCTACACCTTC | CASRSGQISYGYTF
TRBD1 | TRBJ2-7 | TRBV6-5 | NA | TGTGCCAGCAGTACAGGGGGGTACGAGCAGTACTTC | CASSTGGYEQYF
NA | TRBJ1-1 | TRBV5-1 | once | TGCGCCAGTCGGTACAGGAACACTGAAGCTTTCTTT | CASRYRNTEAFF
NA | TRBJ2-7 | TRBV6-4 | NA | TGTGCCAGCAAGGTCTCGGCGGGGAGTCCCTACGAGCAGTACTTC | CASKVSAGSPYEQYF
NA | TRBJ2-7 | TRBV5-5 | NA | TGTGCCAGCAGCGGACAGCTGTCCTCCTACGAGCAGTACTTC | CASSGQLSSYEQYF
NA | TRBJ1-2 | TRBV7-2 | once | TGTGCCAGCAGCTTAGGTACAGCTAACTATGGCTACACCTTC | CASSLGTANYGYTF
NA | TRBJ2-5 | TRBV13 | NA | TGTGCCAGCAGCCAAAGGGGGAGAGAGACCCAGTACTTC | CASSQRGRETQYF
NA | TRBJ2-5 | TRBV7-9 | NA | TGTGCCAGCAGCCGCCTTAGTAGGGACAAAACCCAAGAGACCCAGTACTTC | CASSRLSRDKTQETQYF
TRBD1 | TRBJ1-2 | TRBV6-5 | NA | TGTGCCAGCAGGCTTTCCGGGACAGGGGAGGGCTACACCTTC | CASRLSGTGEGYTF
NA | TRBJ1-2 | TRBV7-9 | NA | TGTGCCAGCAGCCGGGGAGACTATGGCTACACCTTC | CASSRGDYGYTF
NA | TRBJ2-3 | TRBV5-1 | NA | TGCGCCAGCAGCTTGGCCGGGTCGTTGGATACGCAGTATTTT | CASSLAGSLDTQYF
NA | TRBJ2-4 | TRBV5-6 | NA | TGTGCCAGCAGCTTCTTTTTAGCCAAAAACATTCAGTACTTC | CASSFFLAKNIQYF
NA | TRBJ1-6 | TRBV7-9 | NA | TGTTCCAGCAGCAACCCGCAGGAGGAAAATAATTCACCCCTCCACTTT | CSSSNPQEENNSPLHF
TRBD1 | TRBJ2-5 | TRBV18 | NA | TGTGCCAGCTCAGCCAAGCGGTCCGGGACAGGGTTATTCGAGACCCAGTACTTC | CASSAKRSGTGLFETQYF
NA | TRBJ2-2 | TRBV30 | once | TGTGCCTGGAGTGTACACACGAACACCGGGGAGCTGTTTTTT | CAWSVHTNTGELFF
NA | TRBJ2-6 | TRBV6-4 | NA | TGTGCCAGCAGTGACTCGACAGAAACATTACTCTCTGGGGCCAACGTCCTGACTTTC | CASSDSTETLLSGANVLTF
TRBD1 | TRBJ2-7 | TRBV5-1 | NA | TGCGCCAGCAGCTTGGTTGGGACAGGGGCCTACGAGCAGTACTTC | CASSLVGTGAYEQYF
NA | TRBJ2-7 | TRBV18 | NA | TGTGCCAGCTCATTTACGGACAGTCACGAGCAGTACTTC | CASSFTDSHEQYF
TRBD1 | TRBJ1-2 | TRBV5-1 | NA | TGCGCCAGCAGCTTGGGACAGGGGGCGGAGGGCTACACCTTC | CASSLGQGAEGYTF
NA | TRBJ2-6 | TRBV13 | few | TGTGCCAGCAGTTCCTCTAGGGGGGCCAACGTCCTGACTTTC | CASSSSRGANVLTF
TRBD1 | TRBJ1-5 | TRBV29-1 | once | TGCAGCACTGGGGACAGCCTCAATCAGCCCCAGCATTTT | CSTGDSLNQPQHF
NA | TRBJ1-3 | TRBV10-3 | few | TGTGCCATCAGTGACAGGATATCTGGAAACACCATATATTTT | CAISDRISGNTIYF
TRBD1 | TRBJ1-2 | TRBV10-3 | NA | TGTGCCATCAGTGCACTTTCGGGACAGGGGGTTGCAAACTATGGCTACACCTTC | CAISALSGQGVANYGYTF
NA | TRBJ1-5 | TRBV18 | NA | TGTGCCAGCTCACCGGCAGGGGTTGATCAGCCCCAGCATTTT | CASSPAGVDQPQHF
TRBD1 | TRBJ2-2 | TRBV9 | NA | TGTGCCAGCAGCTTTAACTCGGACAGGGGGCAAATTCCCGGGGAGCTGTTTTTT | CASSFNSDRGQIPGELFF
TRBD2 | TRBJ2-3 | TRBV11-2 | NA | TGTGCCAGCAGCTTAAGTCTAGCGGGGGTGGATACGCAGTATTTT | CASSLSLAGVDTQYF